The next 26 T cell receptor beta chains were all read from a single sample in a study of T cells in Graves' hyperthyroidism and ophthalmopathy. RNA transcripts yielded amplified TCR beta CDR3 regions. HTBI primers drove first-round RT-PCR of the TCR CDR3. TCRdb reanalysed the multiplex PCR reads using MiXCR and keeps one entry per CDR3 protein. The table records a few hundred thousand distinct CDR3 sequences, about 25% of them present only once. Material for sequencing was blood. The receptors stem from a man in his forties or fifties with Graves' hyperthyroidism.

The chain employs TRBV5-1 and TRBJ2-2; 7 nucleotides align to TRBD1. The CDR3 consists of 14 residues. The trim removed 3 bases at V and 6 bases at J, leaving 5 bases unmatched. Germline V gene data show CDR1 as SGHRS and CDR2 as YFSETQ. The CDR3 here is CASSWQQGPGELFF. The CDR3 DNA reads TGCGCCAGCAGCTGGCAACAGGGGCCCGGGGAGCTGTTTTTT.

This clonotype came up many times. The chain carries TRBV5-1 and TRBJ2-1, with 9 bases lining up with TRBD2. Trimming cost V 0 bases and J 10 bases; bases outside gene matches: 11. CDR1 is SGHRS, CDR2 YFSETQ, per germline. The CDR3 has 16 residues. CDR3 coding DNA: TGCGCCAGCAGCTTGGGGGGGTTAGCGGGAGTACGGGAGCAGTTCTTC. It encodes CASSLGGLAGVREQFF.

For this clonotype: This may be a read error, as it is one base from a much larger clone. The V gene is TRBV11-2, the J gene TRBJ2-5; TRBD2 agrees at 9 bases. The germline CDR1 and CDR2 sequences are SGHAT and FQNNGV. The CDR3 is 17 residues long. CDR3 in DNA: TGTGCCAGCAGCAATAGGGGTAGCGGGAGCCTCGGAGAGGCCCAGTACTTC. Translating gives CASSNRGSGSLGEAQYF.

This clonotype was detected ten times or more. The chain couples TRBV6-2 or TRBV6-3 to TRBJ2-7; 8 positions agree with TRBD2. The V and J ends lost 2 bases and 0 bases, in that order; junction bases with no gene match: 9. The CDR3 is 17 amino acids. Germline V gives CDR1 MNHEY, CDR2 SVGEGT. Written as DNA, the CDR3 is TGTGCCAGCAGTTACAGCCCAGCGGGAGACCCCTCCTACGAGCAGTACTTC. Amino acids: CASSYSPAGDPSYEQYF.

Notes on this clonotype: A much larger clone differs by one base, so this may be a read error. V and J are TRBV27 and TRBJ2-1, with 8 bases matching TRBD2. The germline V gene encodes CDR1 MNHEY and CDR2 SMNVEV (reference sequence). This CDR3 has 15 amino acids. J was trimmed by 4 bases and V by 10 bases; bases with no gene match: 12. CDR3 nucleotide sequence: TGTGCCAACAGCCTAAAGCGGGAGTCGTACAATGAGCAGTTCTTC. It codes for CANSLKRESYNEQFF.

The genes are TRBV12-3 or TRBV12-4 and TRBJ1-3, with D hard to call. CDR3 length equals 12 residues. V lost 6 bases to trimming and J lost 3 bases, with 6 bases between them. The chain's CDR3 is CASRLYGNTIYF. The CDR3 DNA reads TGTGCCAGCAGGCTATATGGAAACACCATATATTTT.

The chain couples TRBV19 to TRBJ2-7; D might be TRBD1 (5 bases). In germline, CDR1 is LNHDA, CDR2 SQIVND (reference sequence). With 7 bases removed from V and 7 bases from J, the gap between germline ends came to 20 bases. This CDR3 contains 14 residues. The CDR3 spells CASIARTGACEQYF. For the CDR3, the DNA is TGTGCCAGTATTGCCCGAACAGGAGCTTGTGAGCAGTACTTC.

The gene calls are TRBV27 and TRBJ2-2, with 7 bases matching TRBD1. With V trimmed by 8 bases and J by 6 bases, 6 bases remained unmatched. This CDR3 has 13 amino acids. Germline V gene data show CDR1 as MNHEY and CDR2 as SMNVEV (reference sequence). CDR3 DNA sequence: TGTGCCAGCCGACAGGGAAGGGCCGGGGAGCTGTTTTTT. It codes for CASRQGRAGELFF.

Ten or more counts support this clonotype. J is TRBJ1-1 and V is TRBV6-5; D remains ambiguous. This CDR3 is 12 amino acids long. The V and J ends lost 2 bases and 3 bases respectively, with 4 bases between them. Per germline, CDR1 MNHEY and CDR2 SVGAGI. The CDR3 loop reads CASSYPDTEAFF. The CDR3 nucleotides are TGTGCCAGCAGTTACCCCGACACTGAAGCTTTCTTT.

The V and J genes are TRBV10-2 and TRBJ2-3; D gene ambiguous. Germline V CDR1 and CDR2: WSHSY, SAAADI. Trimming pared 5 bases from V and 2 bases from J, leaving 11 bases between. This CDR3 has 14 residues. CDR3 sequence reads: CASSPRWTTDTQYF. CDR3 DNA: TGCGCCAGCAGTCCTCGTTGGACCACAGATACGCAGTATTTT.

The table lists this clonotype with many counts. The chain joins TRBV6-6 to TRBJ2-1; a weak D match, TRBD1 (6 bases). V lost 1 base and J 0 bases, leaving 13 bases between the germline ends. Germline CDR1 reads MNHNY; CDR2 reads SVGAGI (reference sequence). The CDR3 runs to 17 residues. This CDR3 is CASSYWGRGSSYNEQFF. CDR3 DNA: TGTGCCAGCAGTTACTGGGGGCGCGGTAGCTCCTACAATGAGCAGTTCTTC.

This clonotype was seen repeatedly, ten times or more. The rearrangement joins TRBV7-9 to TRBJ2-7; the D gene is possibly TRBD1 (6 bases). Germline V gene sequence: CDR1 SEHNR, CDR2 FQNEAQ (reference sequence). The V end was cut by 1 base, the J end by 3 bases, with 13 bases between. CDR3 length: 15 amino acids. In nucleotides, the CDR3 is TGTGCCAGCAGCTTAGAGGCAGGGGAGATCTACGAGCAGTACTTC. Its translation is CASSLEAGEIYEQYF.

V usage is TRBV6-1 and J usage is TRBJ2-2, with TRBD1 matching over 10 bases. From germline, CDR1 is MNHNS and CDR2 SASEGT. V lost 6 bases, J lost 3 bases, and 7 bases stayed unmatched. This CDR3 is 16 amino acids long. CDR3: CASSSPGTGDTGELFF. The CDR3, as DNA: TGTGCCAGCAGCAGTCCCGGGACAGGGGACACCGGGGAGCTGTTTTTT.

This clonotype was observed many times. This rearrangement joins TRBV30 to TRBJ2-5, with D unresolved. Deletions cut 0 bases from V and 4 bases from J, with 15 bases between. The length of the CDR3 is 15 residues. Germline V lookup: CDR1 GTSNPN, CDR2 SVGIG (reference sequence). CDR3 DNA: TGTGCCTGGAGTGTAGGGATGTCCGGCGGAGAGACCCAGTACTTC. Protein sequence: CAWSVGMSGGETQYF.

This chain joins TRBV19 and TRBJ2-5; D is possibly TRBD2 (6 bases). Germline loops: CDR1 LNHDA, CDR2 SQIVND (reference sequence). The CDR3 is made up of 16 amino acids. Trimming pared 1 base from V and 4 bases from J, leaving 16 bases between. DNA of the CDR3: TGTGCCAGTAGTATAGTTAACGGGAGTGGGGCAGAGACCCAGTACTTC. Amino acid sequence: CASSIVNGSGAETQYF.

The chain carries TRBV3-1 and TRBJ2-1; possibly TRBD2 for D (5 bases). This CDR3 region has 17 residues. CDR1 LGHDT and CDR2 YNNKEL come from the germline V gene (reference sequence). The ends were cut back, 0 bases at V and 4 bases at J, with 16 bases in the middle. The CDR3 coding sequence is TGTGCCAGCAGCCAAGATCTCGGTGGGAGATCGTACAATGAGCAGTTCTTC. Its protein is CASSQDLGGRSYNEQFF.

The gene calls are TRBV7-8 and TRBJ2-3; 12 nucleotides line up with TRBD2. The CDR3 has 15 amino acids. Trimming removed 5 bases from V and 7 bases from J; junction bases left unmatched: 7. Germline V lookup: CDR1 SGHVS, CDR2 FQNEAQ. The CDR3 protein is CASSQGLAGGNTQYF. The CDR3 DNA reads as TGTGCCAGCAGCCAAGGTCTAGCGGGGGGGAATACGCAGTATTTT.

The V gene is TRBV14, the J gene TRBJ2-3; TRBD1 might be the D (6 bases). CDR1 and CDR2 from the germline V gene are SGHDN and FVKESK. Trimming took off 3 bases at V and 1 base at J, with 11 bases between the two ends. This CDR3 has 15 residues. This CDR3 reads CASSHDRPRTDTQYF. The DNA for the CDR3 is TGTGCCAGCAGCCACGACAGGCCCCGCACAGATACGCAGTATTTT.

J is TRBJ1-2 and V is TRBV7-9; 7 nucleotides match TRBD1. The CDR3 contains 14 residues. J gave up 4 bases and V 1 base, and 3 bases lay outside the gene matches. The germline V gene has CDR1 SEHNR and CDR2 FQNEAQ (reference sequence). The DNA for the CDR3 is TGTGCCAGCAGCTTAGTGGCAGGGGGCTATGGCTACACCTTC. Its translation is CASSLVAGGYGYTF.

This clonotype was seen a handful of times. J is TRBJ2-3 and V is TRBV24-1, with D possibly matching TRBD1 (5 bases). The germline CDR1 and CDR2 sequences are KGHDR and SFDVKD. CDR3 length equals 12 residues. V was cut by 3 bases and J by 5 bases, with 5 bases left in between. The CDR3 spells CATSDDRDTQYF. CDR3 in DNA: TGTGCCACCAGTGATGACAGAGATACGCAGTATTTT.

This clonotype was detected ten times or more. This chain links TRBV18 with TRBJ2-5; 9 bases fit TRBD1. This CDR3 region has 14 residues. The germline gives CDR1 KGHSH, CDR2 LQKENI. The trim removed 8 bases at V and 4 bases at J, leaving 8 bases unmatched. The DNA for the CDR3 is TGTGCCAGCAGCCCCCCGGGACAGGGAGAGACCCAGTACTTC. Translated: CASSPPGQGETQYF.

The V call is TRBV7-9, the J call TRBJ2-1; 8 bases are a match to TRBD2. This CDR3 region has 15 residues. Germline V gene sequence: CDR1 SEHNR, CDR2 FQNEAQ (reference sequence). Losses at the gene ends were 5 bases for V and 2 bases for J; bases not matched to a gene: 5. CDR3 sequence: CASSRGLATYNEQFF. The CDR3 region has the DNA TGTGCCAGCAGCCGCGGACTAGCAACCTACAATGAGCAGTTCTTC.

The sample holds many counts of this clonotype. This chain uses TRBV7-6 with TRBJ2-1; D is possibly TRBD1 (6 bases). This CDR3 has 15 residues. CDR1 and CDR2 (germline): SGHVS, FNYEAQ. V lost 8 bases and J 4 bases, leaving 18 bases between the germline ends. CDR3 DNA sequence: TGTGCCAGCGCTTCAGCAGGGACAATTTACAATGAGCAGTTCTTC. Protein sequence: CASASAGTIYNEQFF. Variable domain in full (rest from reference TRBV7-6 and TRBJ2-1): GAGVSQSPRYKVTKRGQDVALRCDPISGHVSLYWYRQALGQGPEFLTYFNYEAQQDKSGLPNDRFSAERPEGSISTLTIQRTEQRDSAMYRCASASAGTIYNEQFFGPGTRLTVL.

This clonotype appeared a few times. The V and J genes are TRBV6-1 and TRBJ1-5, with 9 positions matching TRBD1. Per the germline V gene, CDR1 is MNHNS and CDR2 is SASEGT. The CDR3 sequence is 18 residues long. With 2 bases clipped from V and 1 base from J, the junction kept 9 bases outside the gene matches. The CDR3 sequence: CASSERGQGIVSNQPQHF. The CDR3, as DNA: TGTGCCAGCAGTGAAAGGGGACAGGGCATCGTGAGCAATCAGCCCCAGCATTTT.

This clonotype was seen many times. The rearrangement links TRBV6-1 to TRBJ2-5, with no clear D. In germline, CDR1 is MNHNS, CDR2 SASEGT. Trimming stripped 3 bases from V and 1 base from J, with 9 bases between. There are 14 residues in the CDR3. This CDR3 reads CASSERHSQETQYF. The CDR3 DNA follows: TGTGCCAGCAGTGAGAGACACAGCCAAGAGACCCAGTACTTC.

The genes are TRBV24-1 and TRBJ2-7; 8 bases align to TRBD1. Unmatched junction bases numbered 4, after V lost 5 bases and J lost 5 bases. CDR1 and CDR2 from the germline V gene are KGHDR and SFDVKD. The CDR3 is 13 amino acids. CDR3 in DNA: TGTGCCACCAGTGCTTACAGGGGGGACGAGCAGTACTTC. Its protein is CATSAYRGDEQYF.